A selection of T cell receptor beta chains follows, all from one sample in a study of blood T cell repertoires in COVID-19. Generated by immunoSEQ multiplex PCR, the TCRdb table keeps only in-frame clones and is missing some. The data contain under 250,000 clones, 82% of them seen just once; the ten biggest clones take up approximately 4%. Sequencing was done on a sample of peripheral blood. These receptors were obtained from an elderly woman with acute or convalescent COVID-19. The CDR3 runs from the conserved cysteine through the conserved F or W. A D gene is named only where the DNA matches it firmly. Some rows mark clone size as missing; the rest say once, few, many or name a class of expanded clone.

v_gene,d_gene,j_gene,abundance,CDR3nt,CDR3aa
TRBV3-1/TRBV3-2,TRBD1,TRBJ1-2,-,TGTGCCAGCAGCCACACGGGACAGTACTATGGCTACACCTTC,CASSHTGQYYGYTF
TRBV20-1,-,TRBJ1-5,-,TGCAGTGCTAGTCGGGGGGCAGGTAGGGAGGATCAGCCCCAGCATTTT,CSASRGAGREDQPQHF
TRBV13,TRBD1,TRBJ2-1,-,TGTGCCAGCAGCTTAACCGGGACAGGTAATGAGCAGTTCTTC,CASSLTGTGNEQFF
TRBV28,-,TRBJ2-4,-,TGTGCCAGCAGTTCCACCGACAGCTCCAAAAACATTCAGTACTTT,CASSSTDSSKNIQYF
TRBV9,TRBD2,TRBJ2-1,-,TGTGCCAGCAGCGTAGGCAGCGGGGATTACAATGAGCAGTTCTTC,CASSVGSGDYNEQFF
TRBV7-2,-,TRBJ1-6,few,TGTGCCAGCAGCTTTGTCCTCAATCAGGGTGGTTCACCCCTCCACTTT,CASSFVLNQGGSPLHF
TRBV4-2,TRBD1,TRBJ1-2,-,TGTGCCAGCAGCCAAGATTCCGGGGGACAGCGTAACTATGGCTACACCTTC,CASSQDSGGQRNYGYTF
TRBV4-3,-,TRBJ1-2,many,TGCGCCAGCAGCCCGCGGCAGGACAATATAATCTATGGCTACACCTTC,CASSPRQDNIIYGYTF
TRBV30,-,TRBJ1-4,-,TGTGCCTGGAGCCCCGGCGGGGGGGATGAAAAACTGTTTTTT,CAWSPGGGDEKLFF
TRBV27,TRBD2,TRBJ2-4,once,TGTGCCAGCAGCCGCGGGACTATCGGAATAGAATTACCCATTCAGTACTTC,CASSRGTIGIELPIQYF
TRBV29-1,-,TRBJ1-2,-,TGCAGCGTACTTGGGGGCCCGTTGGTGTATGGCTACACCTTC,CSVLGGPLVYGYTF
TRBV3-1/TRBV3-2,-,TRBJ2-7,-,TGTGCCAGCAGCCTCCACGGCGGCAACGAGCAGTACTTC,CASSLHGGNEQYF
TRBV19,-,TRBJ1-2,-,TGTGCCAGTAGTACCAACCAGGGAATCTATGGCTACACCTTC,CASSTNQGIYGYTF
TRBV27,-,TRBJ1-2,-,TGTGCCAGCAGTCCCCGCGCAGGTAGACCTAACTATGGCTACACCTTC,CASSPRAGRPNYGYTF
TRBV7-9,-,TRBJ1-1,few,TGTGCCAGCAGCCCAAGGAGGTCACAGAACACTGAAGCTTTCTTT,CASSPRRSQNTEAFF
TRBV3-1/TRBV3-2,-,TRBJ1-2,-,TGTGCCAGCAGCCAAGGGGTGAACAGGGACGATGGCTACACCTTC,CASSQGVNRDDGYTF
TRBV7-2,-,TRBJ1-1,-,TGTGCCAGCAGCTTACTACCAGAGGCCCCCGCTTTCTTT,CASSLLPEAPAFF
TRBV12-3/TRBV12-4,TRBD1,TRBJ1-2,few,TGTGCCAGCAGTTTACAACAGGGGGACGGCTACACCTTC,CASSLQQGDGYTF
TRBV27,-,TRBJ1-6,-,TGTGCCAGCAGCCTACAGGTGGGGAATTCACCCCTCCACTTT,CASSLQVGNSPLHF
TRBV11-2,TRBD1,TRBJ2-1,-,TGTGCCAGTTCTTGGGACAGGCAATACTACAATGAGCAGTTCTTC,CASSWDRQYYNEQFF
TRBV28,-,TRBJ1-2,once,TGTGCCAGCAGTCCTCCCGAGACAGGATTAAATGGCTACACCTTC,CASSPPETGLNGYTF
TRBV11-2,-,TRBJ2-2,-,TGTGCCAGCAGCTTATCGGGGACGAACACCGGGGAGCTGTTTTTT,CASSLSGTNTGELFF
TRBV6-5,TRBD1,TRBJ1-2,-,TGTGCCAGCAGGATCTCCGGGACAGACTATGGCTACACCTTC,CASRISGTDYGYTF
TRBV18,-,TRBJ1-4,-,TGTGCCAGCTCACCAGCGGGGACCAGTGAAAAACTGTTTTTT,CASSPAGTSEKLFF
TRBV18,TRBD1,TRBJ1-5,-,TGTGCCAGCTCACCATCACAGGGGAATCAGCCCCAGCATTTT,CASSPSQGNQPQHF
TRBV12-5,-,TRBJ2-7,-,TGTGCTAGCTCCCGGGACATAACCTACGAGCAGTACTTC,CASSRDITYEQYF